Included here is one T cell receptor (beta chain) sequence, with context. Antigen: not known. This sample stems from a study of monozygotic twins with inflammatory bowel disease. Study-level points and caveats: Subtypes among T cells remained indistinguishable. IBD patients, compared with healthy twins, shared fewer clonotypes with others (especially with disease activity).

After re-calling the 5' RACE reads, TCRdb lists one entry per CDR3 protein, DNA absent. The sample has over 110,000 distinct CDR3 sequences, and its top ten clones hold 2.4%. This CDR3 has 15 residues. The germline gives CDR1 SGHRS, CDR2 YFSETQ. This chain joins TRBV5-1 and TRBJ2-1; checking the TCRdb D call of TRBD2 is not possible without DNA. The sample comprised blood. The sequence came from a human donor with ulcerative colitis or Crohn's disease, or a healthy co-twin of an affected twin (not recorded which). The CDR3 sequence is CASSRSGGADNEQFF. The full variable domain, in which reference TRBV5-1 and TRBJ2-1 provide the parts outside the CDR3, is KAGVTQTPRYLIKTRGQQVTLSCSPISGHRSVSWYQQTPGQGLQFLFEYFSETQRNKGNFPGRFSGRQFSNSRSEMNVSTLELGDSALYLCASSRSGGADNEQFFGPGTRLTVL.